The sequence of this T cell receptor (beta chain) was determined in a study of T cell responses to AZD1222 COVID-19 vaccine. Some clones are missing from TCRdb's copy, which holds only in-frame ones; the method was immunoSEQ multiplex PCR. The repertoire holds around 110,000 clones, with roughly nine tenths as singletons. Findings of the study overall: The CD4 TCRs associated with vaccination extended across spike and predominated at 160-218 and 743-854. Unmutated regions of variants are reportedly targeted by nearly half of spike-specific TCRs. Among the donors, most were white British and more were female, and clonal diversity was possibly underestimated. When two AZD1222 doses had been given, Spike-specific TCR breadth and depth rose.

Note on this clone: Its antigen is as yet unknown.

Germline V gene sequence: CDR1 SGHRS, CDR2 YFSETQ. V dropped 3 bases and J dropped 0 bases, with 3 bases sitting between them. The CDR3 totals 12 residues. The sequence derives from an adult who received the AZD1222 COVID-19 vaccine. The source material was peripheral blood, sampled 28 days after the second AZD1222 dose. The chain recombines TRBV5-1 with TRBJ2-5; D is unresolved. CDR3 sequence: CASSYDQETQYF. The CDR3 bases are TGCGCCAGCAGCTACGACCAAGAGACCCAGTACTTC.